This entry lists 11 T cell receptor beta chains sequenced from one sample in a study of T cells in Graves' hyperthyroidism and ophthalmopathy. Template material for amplifying TCR beta CDR3 regions consisted of RNA transcripts. TCR CDR3 underwent first-round RT-PCR with the HTBI primer set. One entry per CDR3 protein, called by TCRdb with MiXCR from the multiplex PCR reads. There are fewer than 650,000 distinct CDR3 sequences in the sample; 14% occur only once, and 14% lies in the top ten. The sample taken for sequencing was blood. The receptors were sampled from a woman aged 40 to 49 with Graves' hyperthyroidism.

This clonotype was seen a handful of times. The rearrangement links TRBV19 to TRBJ1-1; unclear D gene. The germline CDR1 and CDR2 sequences are LNHDA and SQIVND (reference sequence). The CDR3 is 12 amino acids. V was trimmed by 3 bases and J by 4 bases, leaving 6 bases between them. For the CDR3, the DNA is TGTGCCAGTAGTATTGCCCCCACTGAAGCTTTCTTT. It encodes CASSIAPTEAFF.

There are a few counts of this clonotype. The chain links TRBV7-2 to TRBJ1-2; D is perhaps TRBD1 (6 bases). Per the germline V gene, CDR1 is SGHTA and CDR2 is FQGNSA. The CDR3 spans 15 residues. V was clipped by 1 base and J by 4 bases, with 13 bases between them. The CDR3 DNA reads TGTGCCAGCAGCTTAGTACGGGGGGCGCGCTATGGCTACACCTTC. It yields the protein CASSLVRGARYGYTF.

This clonotype was picked up a small number of times. V usage is TRBV20-1 and J usage is TRBJ2-5, with 7 bases aligning to TRBD2. This CDR3 has 15 residues. The V and J ends lost 0 bases and 4 bases, in that order; junction bases with no gene match: 8. CDR1 is DFQATT, CDR2 SNEGSKA, per germline (reference sequence). This CDR3 reads CSARDLGGRAETQYF. CDR3 DNA: TGCAGTGCTAGAGATCTAGGTGGGAGGGCAGAGACCCAGTACTTC.

In this sample, this clonotype turned up many times. The chain joins TRBV19 to TRBJ1-1; possible D gene TRBD1, 5 bases. V lost 1 base, J lost 1 base, and 13 bases lay in between. Germline V CDR1 and CDR2: LNHDA, SQIVND (reference sequence). The CDR3 has 16 amino acids. The CDR3 DNA is TGTGCCAGTAGTATAGGGGGGTGGCAGACGAACACTGAAGCTTTCTTT. It translates to CASSIGGWQTNTEAFF.

The V gene is TRBV20-1, the J gene TRBJ2-1; 9 nucleotides line up with TRBD2. Germline lookup yields CDR1 DFQATT and CDR2 SNEGSKA (reference sequence). V dropped 0 bases and J dropped 5; count of bases not matched to a gene: 2. The CDR3 runs 14 residues. The CDR3 nucleotides read TGCAGTGCTAGAGAAGCGGGAGGCGACAATGAGCAGTTCTTC. It is translated as CSAREAGGDNEQFF.

The sample holds many counts of this clonotype. V gene TRBV12-3 or TRBV12-4 combines with J gene TRBJ2-7, with 10 nucleotides matching TRBD2. The CDR3 sequence is 13 residues long. V lost 4 bases and J lost 6; bases outside the gene matches: 3. The chain's CDR3 is CASSSLAGVEQYF. In DNA, the CDR3 is TGTGCCAGCAGTTCCCTAGCGGGAGTCGAGCAGTACTTC.

The chain carries TRBV14 and TRBJ2-7; no clear D gene. Looked up from germline, CDR1 is SGHDN and CDR2 is FVKESK. V was cut by 1 base and J by 2 bases, with 12 bases left in between. This CDR3 region has 15 residues. The CDR3 DNA follows: TGTGCCAGCAGCCAAGGCGAAGGTCAGACCTACGAGCAGTACTTC. This codes for CASSQGEGQTYEQYF. Complete variable domain (other parts from reference TRBV14 and TRBJ2-7): EAGVTQFPSHSVIEKGQTVTLRCDPISGHDNLYWYRRVMGKEIKFLLHFVKESKQDESGMPNNRFLAERTGGTYSTLKVQPAELEDSGVYFCASSQGEGQTYEQYFGPGTRLTVT.

This clonotype has a single count. One base away lies a much larger clone, so this may be a sequencing read error. This chain uses TRBV2 with TRBJ2-3; a weak D match, TRBD2 (6 bases). The germline gives CDR1 SNHLY, CDR2 FYNNEI. This CDR3 region has 13 residues. The CDR3 here is CANGGLSTDTQYF. CDR3 nucleotides: TGTGCTAACGGGGGACTCAGCACAGATACGCAGTATTTT.

The chain links TRBV6-1 to TRBJ1-2; D is unresolved. This CDR3 has 15 amino acids. The V and J ends lost 0 bases and 4 bases respectively, with 12 bases between them. Germline-derived CDR1 and CDR2 are MNHNS and SASEGT. CDR3 loop: CASSEAYSAIYGYTF. CDR3 sequence (DNA): TGTGCCAGCAGTGAAGCCTACAGCGCCATCTATGGCTACACCTTC.

The chain carries TRBV4-1 and TRBJ2-7; 9 bases line up with TRBD2. The better agreement between TRBJ2-1 and the DNA end casts doubt on the J call. Germline CDR1 is MGHRA and CDR2 is YSYEKL. CDR3 length: 16 amino acids. CDR3 protein: CASSQVASGASYEQFF. In nucleotides, the CDR3 is TGCGCCAGCAGCCAAGTGGCTAGCGGGGCCTCCTACGAGCAGTTCTTC.

This clonotype was seen many times. This sequence joins TRBV20-1 and TRBJ2-3; D uncertain. Germline-derived CDR1 and CDR2 are DFQATT and SNEGSKA (reference sequence). Trimming cost V 6 bases and J 1 base, with 14 bases left between them. There are 14 residues in the CDR3. In DNA, the CDR3 is TGCAGTGCCCTCAGAGGAGTCGGCACAGATACGCAGTATTTT. Encoded protein: CSALRGVGTDTQYF.